The present entry profiles one T cell receptor beta chain with its context. Its antigen is unknown. This sample is drawn from a study of CD8+ T cells in alopecia areata. In the study overall: Among treated patients, oral tofacitinib was administered at 5 to 10 mg twice daily.

The CDR3 length is 16 residues. The junction had 4 bases not matched to a gene; V was cut back by 0 bases and J by 1 base. Germline CDR1 reads SGDLS; CDR2 reads YYNGEE. Following extraction, RNA underwent reverse transcription to cDNA, which served as the sequencing template. TCRdb's copy holds only in-frame clones and misses some; the assay was immunoSEQ multiplex PCR. The repertoire includes 100,000 to 150,000 clones, about 46% of them detected once, and over 15% sits in the top ten. Study-level results: Compared with normal scalp, lesional scalp had higher clonality and more expanded CD8+ clones. Normal-skin resident alphabeta T cells also appear among scalp sample sequences. Sharing of TCR sequences between patients (possibly for HLA-related reasons) was less clear than in mice.

The chain uses TRBV9 and TRBJ2-1; 7 bases agree with TRBD2. This receptor was taken from a human donor with alopecia areata. The sequencing used CD8+ T cells sorted from blood, collected at week 0. CDR3 in amino acids: CASSVGGEGSYNEQFF. The DNA of the CDR3 is TGTGCCAGCAGCGTAGGCGGGGAGGGGTCCTACAATGAGCAGTTCTTC.